The 28 T cell receptor beta chains listed next were all sequenced from one sample in a study of blood T cell repertoires in COVID-19. Profiling relied on immunoSEQ multiplex PCR, and the TCRdb table lists in-frame clones only, not all of them. The sample has 30,000 to 40,000 clones, approximately 80% seen once. Material: peripheral blood. Every receptor here comes from a man older than 75 with acute or convalescent COVID-19.

The chain couples TRBV28 to TRBJ1-4; unclear D gene. Per the germline V gene, CDR1 is MDHEN and CDR2 is SYDVKM. The CDR3 has 14 amino acids. V dropped 6 bases and J dropped 6 bases, with 14 bases sitting between them. CDR3 DNA: TGTGCCAGCAGCCTGAGGCTAGTTTATGAAAAACTGTTTTTT. It is translated as CASSLRLVYEKLFF. The variable domain in full, with the rest retrieved from reference TRBV28 and TRBJ1-4, is DVKVTQSSRYLVKRTGEKVFLECVQDMDHENMFWYRQDPGLGLRLIYFSYDVKMKEKGDIPEGYSVSREKKERFSLILESASTNQTSMYLCASSLRLVYEKLFFGSGTQLSVL.

In its sample, this clone was seen a few times. CDR3 coding DNA: TGTGCCAGCAAAGACAGGGGCTCCTACGAGCAGTACTTC. Translated, it gives CASKDRGSYEQYF. V is TRBV25-1 and J is TRBJ2-7; TRBD1 matches 8 bases. This CDR3 has 13 amino acids. Trimming at V came to 7 bases and at J to 0 bases, leaving 2 bases not matched to a gene. CDR1 and CDR2 (germline): MGHDK, SYGVNS.

The chain couples TRBV6-2 or TRBV6-3 to TRBJ2-3; the D gene is possibly TRBD1 (7 bases). V was pared by 0 bases and J by 4 bases, with 17 bases between. This CDR3 is built from 17 residues. Germline V CDR1 and CDR2: MNHEY, SVGEGT. The CDR3 DNA follows: TGTGCCAGCAGTTACTCGTTTTCAGGGGGGATCGCAGATACGCAGTATTTT. Encoded protein: CASSYSFSGGIADTQYF.

The chain combines TRBV24-1 with TRBJ1-2, with D unresolved. V was clipped by 3 bases and J by 4 bases, with 2 bases between them. Looked up from germline, CDR1 is KGHDR and CDR2 is SFDVKD. This CDR3 has 11 amino acids. The CDR3 protein is CATSDLYGYTF. The CDR3, as DNA: TGTGCCACCAGTGATCTCTATGGCTACACCTTC.

The rearrangement links TRBV7-6 to TRBJ2-2; a weak D match, TRBD1 (6 bases). The CDR3 has 15 residues. The V gene's germline CDR1 is SGHVS and CDR2 FNYEAQ. Trimming took off 5 bases at V and 2 bases at J, with 12 bases between the two ends. The CDR3 region has the DNA TGTGCCAGCAGCAGAGACAGGCAAAACACCGGGGAGCTGTTTTTT. Its translation is CASSRDRQNTGELFF.

V usage is TRBV6-1 and J usage is TRBJ1-5, with 7 bases matching TRBD1. This CDR3 region has 16 residues. Germline trimming cut 0 bases from V and 2 bases from J; bases unmatched to any gene: 4. Per the germline V gene, CDR1 is MNHNS and CDR2 is SASEGT. CDR3 sequence reads: CASSEARGLGNQPQHF. In nucleotides, the CDR3 is TGTGCCAGCAGTGAAGCAAGGGGGCTTGGCAATCAGCCCCAGCATTTT.

V gene TRBV11-1 combines with J gene TRBJ2-1, with TRBD2 matching 14 bases. The CDR3 runs to 19 residues. J was trimmed by 8 bases and V by 0 bases; bases with no gene match: 12. Germline CDR1 is SGHAT and CDR2 is FQDESV (reference sequence). The CDR3: CASSLAGTSGSVWGDEQFF. The CDR3 region has the DNA TGTGCCAGCAGCTTAGCGGGGACTAGCGGGAGTGTTTGGGGCGATGAGCAGTTCTTC.

The chain carries TRBV9 and TRBJ2-6, with D perhaps TRBD1 (5 bases). The CDR3 runs 14 residues. Trimming removed 4 bases from V and 2 bases from J, with 7 bases in between. Per germline, CDR1 SGDLS and CDR2 YYNGEE. CDR3 amino acids: CASSSRAGANVLTF. For the CDR3, the DNA is TGTGCCAGCAGCTCCAGGGCTGGGGCCAACGTCCTGACTTTC.

The rearrangement links TRBV4-3 to TRBJ2-1; maybe TRBD1 (6 bases). The germline gives CDR1 LGHNA, CDR2 YSLEER. Trimming left V 4 bases short and J 4 bases short, with 11 bases between. The CDR3 contains 14 residues. CDR3 DNA sequence: TGCGCCAGCAGCCCGGCAGGACAGTACAATGAGCAGTTCTTC. Residues: CASSPAGQYNEQFF.

V gene TRBV5-4 combines with J gene TRBJ1-4; no clear D. V lost 0 bases and J 0 bases, leaving 9 bases between the germline ends. Germline assignment: CDR1 SGHNT and CDR2 YYREEE (reference sequence). The CDR3 runs 16 residues. CDR3 loop: CASSLGGGATNEKLFF. The DNA of the CDR3 is TGTGCCAGCAGCTTGGGGGGAGGTGCAACTAATGAAAAACTGTTTTTT.

This clone was seen a single time. CDR3 amino acids: CASSPQRETQYF. In DNA form, the CDR3 reads TGTGCCAGCAGCCCCCAACGGGAGACCCAGTACTTC. The J gene is TRBJ2-5, the V gene TRBV7-2, with D uncertain. V was pared by 5 bases and J by 5 bases, with 9 bases between. Germline values: CDR1 SGHTA, CDR2 FQGNSA. The CDR3 consists of 12 residues.

This clone was observed a few times. The chain carries TRBV11-1 and TRBJ1-1, with 7 bases fitting TRBD1. The germline V gene has CDR1 SGHAT and CDR2 FQDESV (reference sequence). CDR3 length: 15 residues. The ends lost 3 bases at V and 2 bases at J; junction bases unmatched: 6. CDR3 DNA sequence: TGTGCCAGCAGCTTCCCCGGGACAGTCAACACTGAAGCTTTCTTT. It translates to CASSFPGTVNTEAFF.

The chain employs TRBV7-9 and TRBJ2-2; 9 positions match TRBD2. This CDR3 contains 16 residues. Germline loops: CDR1 SEHNR, CDR2 FQNEAQ (reference sequence). The V and J ends lost 2 bases and 5 bases, in that order; junction bases with no gene match: 6. The CDR3 bases are TGTGCCAGCAGCTTACGAATAGCGGGAGATACCGGGGAGCTGTTTTTT. This sequence encodes CASSLRIAGDTGELFF. The variable domain in full, completed from reference TRBV7-9 and TRBJ2-2, reads DTGVSQNPRHKITKRGQNVTFRCDPISEHNRLYWYRQTLGQGPEFLTYFQNEAQLEKSRLLSDRFSAERPKGSFSTLEIQRTEQGDSAMYLCASSLRIAGDTGELFFGEGSRLTVL.

The rearrangement uses TRBV7-6 and TRBJ2-7; a weak D match, TRBD1 (7 bases). The V end lost 6 bases, the J end lost 6 bases, and 21 bases lay between the germline ends. The germline V gene encodes CDR1 SGHVS and CDR2 FNYEAQ. This CDR3 has 15 residues. This CDR3 is CASSSSRAQGGEQYF. CDR3 bases: TGTGCCAGCAGTTCGAGTCGCGCTCAGGGGGGCGAGCAGTACTTC.

The chain carries TRBV5-5 and TRBJ1-6; 7 bases agree with TRBD1. Germline CDR1 is SGHKS and CDR2 is YYEKEE (reference sequence). V lost 3 bases, J lost 7 bases, and 10 bases stayed unmatched. This CDR3 comprises 16 residues. The CDR3 region is CASSSSRGQLNSPLHF. The CDR3 region has the DNA TGTGCCAGCAGCTCCTCCCGGGGACAGCTAAATTCACCCCTCCACTTT. Looking up the rest from reference TRBV5-5 and TRBJ1-6 gives the full variable domain: DAGVTQSPTHLIKTRGQQVTLRCSPISGHKSVSWYQQVLGQGPQFIFQYYEKEERGRGNFPDRFSARQFPNYSSELNVNALLLGDSALYLCASSSSRGQLNSPLHFGNGTRLTVT.

V and J are TRBV4-1 and TRBJ2-2; D possibly corresponds to TRBD2 (5 bases). Germline CDR1 is MGHRA and CDR2 is YSYEKL. The CDR3 sequence is 17 residues long. V lost 4 bases to trimming and J lost 3 bases, with 18 bases between them. Written as DNA, the CDR3 is TGCGCCAGCAGCCCCCATGAGGGCAGCGCAGACACCGGGGAGCTGTTTTTT. This translates into CASSPHEGSADTGELFF.

The chain has TRBV6-5 and TRBJ2-3; 7 bases are shared with TRBD2. The length of the CDR3 is 13 residues. V shed 6 bases, J shed 7 bases, and the junction held 7 bases outside the gene matches. Germline V gene sequence: CDR1 MNHEY, CDR2 SVGAGI. The CDR3 DNA sequence: TGTGCCAGCAGGCCGGGGGGTGCGTATACGCAGTATTTT. Its protein product is CASRPGGAYTQYF.

The gene calls are TRBV7-8 and TRBJ2-7; D is undetermined. The CDR3 extends over 12 amino acids. V dropped 6 bases and J dropped 3 bases, with 9 bases sitting between them. Germline values: CDR1 SGHVS, CDR2 FQNEAQ. The CDR3 reads CASSSSGYEQYF. The DNA of the CDR3 is TGTGCCAGCAGTTCCTCCGGCTACGAGCAGTACTTC.

The chain has TRBV9 and TRBJ2-1, with 9 nucleotides matching TRBD1. V shed 1 base and J 6 bases; nucleotides not matched to a gene: 5. This CDR3 comprises 15 residues. Germline CDR1 and CDR2: SGDLS and YYNGEE. As DNA, the CDR3 is TGTGCCAGCAGCGTAAGGGGACAGGGTTTCAATGAGCAGTTCTTC. Translated, it gives CASSVRGQGFNEQFF.

The chain employs TRBV9 and TRBJ2-2; no firm D call. Trimming took off 3 bases at V and 1 base at J, with 7 bases between the two ends. The CDR3 runs 14 residues. Germline V gene lookup returns CDR1 SGDLS and CDR2 YYNGEE. The CDR3 is CASSGLGNTGELFF. DNA of the CDR3: TGTGCCAGCAGCGGCCTCGGGAACACCGGGGAGCTGTTTTTT.

V is TRBV3-1 (or the pseudogene TRBV3-2) and J is TRBJ2-7; 12 bases are a match to TRBD1. This CDR3 has 13 amino acids. Germline V gives CDR1 LGHDT, CDR2 YNNKEL (reference sequence). V was pared by 10 bases and J by 6 bases, with 7 bases of the junction left unmatched. The CDR3, as DNA: TGTGCCACCCGGGGGACAGGGGGCTCCGAGCAGTACTTC. Translation: CATRGTGGSEQYF.

This sequence joins TRBV5-4 and TRBJ2-1; perhaps TRBD1 as D (6 bases). CDR3 size: 14 residues. Trimming removed 2 bases at V and 12 bases at J, with 18 bases between. Germline V gene lookup returns CDR1 SGHNT and CDR2 YYREEE (reference sequence). CDR3 bases: TGTGCCAGCAGCTTAGGGTCGAGCCCAGGGGTGCAGTTCTTC. Translation gives CASSLGSSPGVQFF. The whole variable domain, remainder taken from reference TRBV5-4 and TRBJ2-1, is ETGVTQSPTHLIKTRGQQVTLRCSSQSGHNTVSWYQQALGQGPQFIFQYYREEENGRGNFPPRFSGLQFPNYSSELNVNALELDDSALYLCASSLGSSPGVQFFGPGTRLTVL.

The chain links TRBV4-1 to TRBJ2-7; D might be TRBD1 (6 bases). V lost 1 base and J lost 5, with 18 bases in between. The CDR3 has 16 amino acids. Looked up from germline, CDR1 is MGHRA and CDR2 is YSYEKL. CDR3 residues: CASSQVRGGVGDEQYF. Written as DNA, the CDR3 is TGCGCCAGCAGCCAAGTTCGAGGGGGAGTGGGGGACGAGCAGTACTTC.

CDR3 protein: CASSSGQRNTEAFF. The CDR3 nucleotides read TGTGCCAGCAGCTCGGGACAACGGAACACTGAAGCTTTCTTT. The chain joins TRBV5-4 to TRBJ1-1; a possible D gene is TRBD1 (6 bases). There are 14 residues in the CDR3. CDR1 and CDR2 from the germline V gene are SGHNT and YYREEE (reference sequence). V lost 3 bases, J lost 1 base, and 10 bases lay in between. Full variable domain (rest looked up from reference TRBV5-4 and TRBJ1-1): ETGVTQSPTHLIKTRGQQVTLRCSSQSGHNTVSWYQQALGQGPQFIFQYYREEENGRGNFPPRFSGLQFPNYSSELNVNALELDDSALYLCASSSGQRNTEAFFGQGTRLTVV.

The chain carries TRBV5-1 and TRBJ1-4, with TRBD1 identical over 7 bases. Germline V gene sequence: CDR1 SGHRS, CDR2 YFSETQ. This CDR3 has 13 residues. V dropped 3 bases and J dropped 4; count of bases not matched to a gene: 0. CDR3 in DNA: TGCGCCAGCAGCTGGGACAGTAATGAAAAACTGTTTTTT. Amino acids: CASSWDSNEKLFF.

The V gene is TRBV6-6, the J gene TRBJ2-3; TRBD2 aligns across 9 bases. The length of the CDR3 is 20 residues. V dropped 5 bases and J dropped 3; count of bases not matched to a gene: 21. In germline, CDR1 is MNHNY, CDR2 SVGAGI (reference sequence). CDR3 in DNA: TGTGCCAGCAGTCCACGCGGTCCAGCGGGGGGCCCCCCAGGAACAGATACGCAGTATTTT. Translated, it gives CASSPRGPAGGPPGTDTQYF.

The V call is TRBV19, the J call TRBJ1-5, with TRBD1 matching 9 bases. This CDR3 comprises 15 residues. From germline, CDR1 is LNHDA and CDR2 SQIVND (reference sequence). V shed 5 bases, J shed 3 bases, and the junction held 5 bases outside the gene matches. DNA for the CDR3: TGTGCCAGTAGTGACCGGGACAGGGTCAATCAGCCCCAGCATTTT. Residues: CASSDRDRVNQPQHF. The complete variable domain, with remaining parts taken from reference TRBV19 and TRBJ1-5, reads DGGITQSPKYLFRKEGQNVTLSCEQNLNHDAMYWYRQDPGQGLRLIYYSQIVNDFQKGDIAEGYSVSREKKESFPLTVTSAQKNPTAFYLCASSDRDRVNQPQHFGDGTRLSIL.

This sequence joins TRBV5-6 and TRBJ1-2; D is possibly TRBD1 (6 bases). Trimming shortened V by 4 bases and J by 4 bases, and 11 bases separated the two germline ends. The CDR3 spans 13 residues. Per the germline V gene, CDR1 is SGHDT and CDR2 is YYEEEE. CDR3 in amino acids: CASSGGQSYGYTF. DNA of the CDR3: TGTGCCAGCAGCGGAGGACAGAGCTATGGCTACACCTTC.